These 21 T cell receptor beta chains share one sample of origin, sequenced in a study of blood T cell repertoires in COVID-19. Generated by immunoSEQ multiplex PCR, the TCRdb table keeps only in-frame clones and is missing some. The sample comprises 350,000 or so clones, 85% to 90% of which are singletons, and around 0.92% rests with the top ten. Material: PBMCs or T cells enriched from blood (not recorded which). The receptors originated from a woman aged 25 to 39 who had been exposed to COVID-19.

The sample holds one count of this clone. The chain combines TRBV7-9 with TRBJ1-2; TRBD1 aligns across 9 bases. The length of the CDR3 is 16 residues. Trimming cost V 5 bases and J 4 bases; bases outside gene matches: 11. Germline loops: CDR1 SEHNR, CDR2 FQNEAQ (reference sequence). The CDR3 loop reads CASSTAGTGNFYGYTF. The CDR3, as DNA: TGTGCCAGCAGCACCGCCGGGACAGGGAACTTCTATGGCTACACCTTC.

The chain links TRBV30 to TRBJ1-1, with 9 bases lining up with TRBD1. The V segment lost 7 bases and the J segment 5 bases; nucleotides outside the gene matches: 14. The germline gives CDR1 GTSNPN, CDR2 SVGIG (reference sequence). This CDR3 is 15 amino acids long. CDR3 region: CASHRLQGAGTEAFF. The CDR3 nucleotides are TGTGCCTCACACCGACTACAGGGGGCAGGGACTGAAGCTTTCTTT.

The chain is built from TRBV9 and TRBJ1-5; 9 bases are shared with TRBD1. The junction had 4 bases not matched to a gene; V was cut back by 4 bases and J by 2 bases. This CDR3 is 15 amino acids long. CDR1 and CDR2 from the germline V gene are SGDLS and YYNGEE. CDR3 in DNA: TGTGCCAGCAGCCGGACAGGGGCCGGCAATCAGCCCCAGCATTTT. Translated, it gives CASSRTGAGNQPQHF.

V usage is TRBV28 and J usage is TRBJ2-1; 9 bases align to TRBD2. Per the germline V gene, CDR1 is MDHEN and CDR2 is SYDVKM. CDR3 length: 16 amino acids. V was pared by 7 bases and J by 3 bases, with 10 bases of the junction left unmatched. The chain's CDR3 is CASTLHPLAGYNEQFF. CDR3 nucleotide sequence: TGTGCCAGCACCCTTCACCCACTAGCGGGCTACAATGAGCAGTTCTTC.

The rearrangement uses TRBV6-5 and TRBJ2-7, with 8 positions matching TRBD2. The CDR3 sequence is 15 residues long. Germline V lookup: CDR1 MNHEY, CDR2 SVGAGI. V lost 0 bases and J lost 4; bases outside the gene matches: 5. The CDR3 reads CASSYSLGRGYEQYF. CDR3 coding DNA: TGTGCCAGCAGTTACTCGCTCGGGAGGGGATACGAGCAGTACTTC.

This chain connects TRBV10-3 to TRBJ2-1; 8 bases are shared with TRBD1. Per germline, CDR1 ENHRY and CDR2 SYGVKD. CDR3 size: 14 residues. Trimming cost V 7 bases and J 4 bases; bases outside gene matches: 6. Here the CDR3 DNA reads TGTGCCATCAACCCCGGACAGGGTTACAATGAGCAGTTCTTC. This codes for CAINPGQGYNEQFF.

The gene calls are TRBV28 and TRBJ2-7, with 8 bases that match TRBD1. Unmatched junction bases numbered 9, after V lost 6 bases and J lost 5 bases. The CDR3 has 14 residues. Germline V lookup: CDR1 MDHEN, CDR2 SYDVKM. The CDR3 DNA follows: TGTGCCAGCAGCTATGGACAGGGCGGCGACGAGCAGTACTTC. The encoded protein is CASSYGQGGDEQYF. The entire variable domain, with the rest obtained from reference TRBV28 and TRBJ2-7, is as follows: DVKVTQSSRYLVKRTGEKVFLECVQDMDHENMFWYRQDPGLGLRLIYFSYDVKMKEKGDIPEGYSVSREKKERFSLILESASTNQTSMYLCASSYGQGGDEQYFGPGTRLTVT.

This rearrangement joins TRBV28 to TRBJ1-1, with 9 bases aligning to TRBD1. CDR1 is MDHEN and CDR2 is SYDVKM in the germline V gene. The CDR3 runs to 14 residues. V shed 6 bases and J 4 bases; nucleotides not matched to a gene: 6. The CDR3 bases are TGTGCCAGCAGAAACAGGGGGCTTTTCACTGAAGCTTTCTTT. Amino acid sequence: CASRNRGLFTEAFF.

The chain employs TRBV9 and TRBJ2-1; 7 positions agree with TRBD2. The V gene's germline CDR1 is SGDLS and CDR2 YYNGEE. This CDR3 spans 14 amino acids. V shed 1 base and J 6 bases; nucleotides not matched to a gene: 4. This CDR3 reads CASSVMSGTNEQFF. Written as DNA, the CDR3 is TGTGCCAGCAGCGTAATGAGCGGGACCAATGAGCAGTTCTTC.

The rearrangement uses TRBV7-3 and TRBJ2-1; D might be TRBD2 (5 bases). Trimming took 1 base from V and 4 from J, leaving 11 bases between them. Germline V lookup: CDR1 SGHTA, CDR2 FQGTGA. The CDR3 is 15 amino acids. The CDR3 loop reads CASSLSASGYNEQFF. The CDR3 DNA reads as TGTGCCAGCAGCTTAAGTGCATCGGGATACAATGAGCAGTTCTTC.

This clone has a single count. The chain joins TRBV24-1 to TRBJ2-5; D might be TRBD2 (7 bases). The V gene's germline CDR1 is KGHDR and CDR2 SFDVKD. This CDR3 is built from 15 residues. The V gene lost 9 bases and the J gene lost 1 base, with 17 bases spanning the gap. The CDR3 sequence: CATGRGGGGQETQYF. The CDR3, as DNA: TGTGCCACCGGGAGGGGAGGGGGAGGCCAAGAGACCCAGTACTTC.

V gene TRBV5-4 combines with J gene TRBJ2-6; 11 bases fit TRBD1. J was trimmed by 2 bases and V by 4 bases; bases with no gene match: 8. Germline CDR1 is SGHNT and CDR2 is YYREEE (reference sequence). The CDR3 has 18 amino acids. Written as DNA, the CDR3 is TGTGCCAGCAGCCCCGCGGGACAGGGGGGAGCTGGGGCCAACGTCCTGACTTTC. This gives the protein CASSPAGQGGAGANVLTF.

V and J are TRBV5-1 and TRBJ1-3; D is ambiguous. Germline V gene data show CDR1 as SGHRS and CDR2 as YFSETQ. The CDR3 is 16 residues long. V was clipped by 2 bases and J by 0 bases, with 12 bases between them. The CDR3 loop reads CASSFLGPSSGNTIYF. CDR3 bases: TGCGCCAGCAGCTTTCTGGGCCCGAGCTCTGGAAACACCATATATTTT.

This chain links TRBV7-9 with TRBJ1-5; 8 bases are shared with TRBD1. Germline V lookup: CDR1 SEHNR, CDR2 FQNEAQ (reference sequence). V trimming: 6 bases; J trimming: 6 bases; junction bases outside the gene matches: 7. The CDR3 contains 14 residues. In nucleotides, the CDR3 is TGTGCCAGCAGTATTTCAGGGGGCATTCAGCCCCAGCATTTT. It specifies CASSISGGIQPQHF.

CDR3 in DNA: TGTGCCAGCAGCTTAGATTCAGGGGGCACTGAAGCTTTCTTT. Protein: CASSLDSGGTEAFF. The V gene is TRBV7-9, the J gene TRBJ1-1; 7 bases align to TRBD1. Trimming removed 1 base from V and 4 bases from J; junction bases left unmatched: 3. Germline V gene sequence: CDR1 SEHNR, CDR2 FQNEAQ (reference sequence). The CDR3 contains 14 residues.

CDR3 bases: TGCAGCGCCCGACAGGGTGAGGGCACTGAAGCTTTCTTT. Translating it yields CSARQGEGTEAFF. The chain has TRBV29-1 and TRBJ1-1; 7 nucleotides match TRBD1. The CDR3 contains 13 residues. Germline V lookup: CDR1 SQVTM, CDR2 ANQGSEA. V lost 7 bases, J lost 4 bases, and 9 bases stayed unmatched.

This rearrangement joins TRBV11-3 to TRBJ2-5, with TRBD1 matching over 9 bases. V was clipped by 5 bases and J by 4 bases; unmatched bases: 5. In germline, CDR1 is SGHNT, CDR2 YENEEA. This CDR3 contains 14 residues. CDR3: CASSTQGAGETQYF. CDR3 DNA sequence: TGTGCCAGCAGCACACAGGGGGCTGGAGAGACCCAGTACTTC.

The chain combines TRBV4-1 with TRBJ2-7, with 7 bases aligning to TRBD1. CDR3 length equals 15 residues. The germline CDR1 and CDR2 sequences are MGHRA and YSYEKL. V shed 4 bases and J 2 bases; nucleotides not matched to a gene: 8. This CDR3 is CASSRDGTVTYEQYF. The CDR3 nucleotides are TGCGCCAGCAGCCGAGACGGGACAGTGACCTACGAGCAGTACTTC.

This sequence joins TRBV19 and TRBJ1-6; 11 bases are a match to TRBD1. From germline, CDR1 is LNHDA and CDR2 SQIVND (reference sequence). The V and J ends lost 4 bases and 5 bases, in that order; junction bases with no gene match: 4. The CDR3 length is 16 residues. The CDR3 spells CASSTGDRGNNSPLHF. For the CDR3, the DNA is TGTGCCAGTAGTACCGGGGACAGGGGGAATAATTCACCCCTCCACTTT.

The chain couples TRBV3-1 (or the pseudogene TRBV3-2) to TRBJ2-1; 9 nucleotides match TRBD2. The CDR3 is 15 residues long. Germline loops: CDR1 LGHDT, CDR2 YNNKEL (reference sequence). V lost 5 bases to trimming and J lost 4 bases; unmatched junction nucleotides: 6. The CDR3 loop reads CASSISREGYNEQFF. The CDR3 bases are TGTGCCAGCAGCATATCGCGGGAGGGATACAATGAGCAGTTCTTC.

V is TRBV28 and J is TRBJ1-6; D gene uncertain. CDR1 MDHEN and CDR2 SYDVKM come from the germline V gene. This CDR3 has 14 residues. V lost 11 bases and J lost 0, with 11 bases in between. CDR3 nucleotides: TGTGCCTGTCAAAGGAGCTCCTATAATTCACCCCTCCACTTT. This codes for CACQRSSYNSPLHF. Full variable domain (remainder filled in from reference TRBV28 and TRBJ1-6): DVKVTQSSRYLVKRTGEKVFLECVQDMDHENMFWYRQDPGLGLRLIYFSYDVKMKEKGDIPEGYSVSREKKERFSLILESASTNQTSMYLCACQRSSYNSPLHFGNGTRLTVT.